This T cell receptor (beta chain) is from a study of CD8 T cells in ankylosing spondylitis. Study-wide results and caveats: Characteristic, it appeared, of ankylosing spondylitis blood was a TCR beta motif of eight or nine highly homologous variants. The disease-linked clones had a CD8+ phenotype and low blood frequencies. Previous work reported some of these motif variants in the synovial fluid and blood of reactive arthritis.

A note on this clonotype: Its cognate antigen is unknown.

Preparation of TCR beta libraries was done by quantitative 5'-RACE with molecular barcodes. TCRdb passed the 5' RACE reads through MiXCR, listing each CDR3 protein once. The table has fewer than 750,000 distinct CDR3 sequences, 15% to 20% seen once. Sequencing was carried out using blood, either unsorted or a sorted T cell fraction (not recorded which). The TCR originated in a male donor with ankylosing spondylitis.

DNA of the CDR3: TGCGCCAGCAGGGGCCCCTACACCGGGGAGCTGTTTTTT. Protein sequence: CASRGPYTGELFF. The V call is TRBV5-1, the J call TRBJ2-2; D gene ambiguous. The length of the CDR3 is 13 residues. Germline CDR1 SGHRS, CDR2 YFSETQ. V was shortened by 5 bases and J by 3 bases, with 8 bases between the two germline ends. The entire variable domain, with the rest obtained from reference TRBV5-1 and TRBJ2-2, is as follows: KAGVTQTPRYLIKTRGQQVTLSCSPISGHRSVSWYQQTPGQGLQFLFEYFSETQRNKGNFPGRFSGRQFSNSRSEMNVSTLELGDSALYLCASRGPYTGELFFGEGSRLTVL.